Reported below is one T cell receptor (beta chain). The antigen remains undetermined. The data are from a study of T cell responses to AZD1222 COVID-19 vaccine. The CDR3 runs to 17 residues. J was trimmed by 2 bases and V by 3 bases; bases with no gene match: 12. Looked up from germline, CDR1 is SEHNR and CDR2 is FQNEAQ (reference sequence). Study-level points and caveats: Females outnumbered males among donors, who were mostly white British; clonal diversity was possibly underestimated.

Only in-frame clones appear in the TCRdb table, and some are missing; sequencing was by immunoSEQ multiplex PCR. In the table there are roughly 77,000 clones, around 90% of which are singletons. The sequence was collected from an adult who received the AZD1222 COVID-19 vaccine. The rearrangement joins TRBV7-9 to TRBJ2-5, with 7 bases identical to TRBD2. The sample was peripheral blood, taken 28 days after the second AZD1222 dose. Here the CDR3 reads CASSFGPGASGQETQYF. In DNA form, the CDR3 reads TGTGCCAGCAGCTTTGGGCCTGGGGCTAGCGGACAAGAGACCCAGTACTTC. Full variable domain (outside the CDR3, taken from reference TRBV7-9 and TRBJ2-5): DTGVSQNPRHKITKRGQNVTFRCDPISEHNRLYWYRQTLGQGPEFLTYFQNEAQLEKSRLLSDRFSAERPKGSFSTLEIQRTEQGDSAMYLCASSFGPGASGQETQYFGPGTRLLVL.